This TCR beta chain was identified during a study of blood T cell repertoires in COVID-19. The wider study: Material from acute and convalescent COVID-19 was sourced from the United States, Italy and Spain. In each case, the material was cDNA or gDNA derived from T cells, B-cell-depleted T cells, or PBMCs.

V was clipped by 6 bases and J by 3 bases, with 12 bases between them. There are 14 residues in the CDR3. In germline, CDR1 is GTSNPN, CDR2 SVGIG (reference sequence). Original analysis: It was from reference gene primer amplification that nucleated cell counts were estimated. TCRdb's table, derived via immunoSEQ multiplex PCR, lists solely in-frame clones and lacks some. V and J calls plus clone size are reproduced from that table; the DNA served to infer D and trimming. The table lists fewer than 400,000 clones, roughly 85% of them singletons. The V and J genes are TRBV30 and TRBJ1-6; maybe TRBD1 (5 bases). The specimen sequenced was peripheral blood. The TCR originated in a woman between 18 and 29 years old with acute or convalescent COVID-19. The CDR3 DNA reads TGTGCCTGCGATCCGGGGGGCTATAATTCACCCCTCCACTTT. Translating it yields CACDPGGYNSPLHF.